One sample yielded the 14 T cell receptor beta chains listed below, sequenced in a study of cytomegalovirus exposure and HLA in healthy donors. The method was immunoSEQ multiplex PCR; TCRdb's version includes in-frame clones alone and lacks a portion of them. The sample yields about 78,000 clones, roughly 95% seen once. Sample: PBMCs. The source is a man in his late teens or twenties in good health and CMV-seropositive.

CDR3 residues: CASSPRWGGQQPQHF. The CDR3 DNA reads as TGTGCCAGCAGCCCCCGTTGGGGAGGGCAACAGCCCCAGCATTTT. V and J are TRBV4-2 and TRBJ1-5, with D hard to call. The CDR3 extends over 15 amino acids. V was shortened by 4 bases and J by 7 bases, with 17 bases between the two germline ends. Germline-derived CDR1 and CDR2 are LGHNA and YNFKEQ.

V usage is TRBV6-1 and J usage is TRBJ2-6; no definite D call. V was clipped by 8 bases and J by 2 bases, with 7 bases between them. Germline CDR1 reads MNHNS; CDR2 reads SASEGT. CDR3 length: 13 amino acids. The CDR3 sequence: CASSVAGANVLTF. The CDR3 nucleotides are TGTGCCAGCTCGGTTGCTGGGGCCAACGTCCTGACTTTC.

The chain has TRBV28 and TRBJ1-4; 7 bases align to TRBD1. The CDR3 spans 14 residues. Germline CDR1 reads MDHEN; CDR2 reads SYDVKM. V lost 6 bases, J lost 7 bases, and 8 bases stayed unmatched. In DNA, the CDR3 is TGTGCCAGCAGCTCAGACAGGGTTGGTGAAAAACTGTTTTTT. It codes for CASSSDRVGEKLFF.

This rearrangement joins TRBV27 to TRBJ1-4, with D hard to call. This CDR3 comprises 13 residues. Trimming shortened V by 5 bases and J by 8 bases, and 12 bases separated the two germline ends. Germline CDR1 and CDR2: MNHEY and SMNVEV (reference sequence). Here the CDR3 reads CASSPHREEKLFF. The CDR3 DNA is TGTGCCAGCAGTCCCCATAGGGAGGAAAAACTGTTTTTT.

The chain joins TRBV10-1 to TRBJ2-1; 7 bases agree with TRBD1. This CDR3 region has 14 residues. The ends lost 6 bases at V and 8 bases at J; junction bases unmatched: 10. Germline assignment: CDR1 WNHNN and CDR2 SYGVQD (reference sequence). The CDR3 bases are TGCGCCAGCAGCCAGGGGGTAATTTTGGATGAGCAGTTCTTC. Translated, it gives CASSQGVILDEQFF.

CDR3 protein: CATSGGWDMNTEAFF. CDR3 nucleotides: TGTGCCACCTCCGGGGGGTGGGACATGAACACTGAAGCTTTCTTT. This chain uses TRBV10-3 with TRBJ1-1; D may be TRBD1 (6 bases). The CDR3 length is 15 residues. Germline loops: CDR1 ENHRY, CDR2 SYGVKD. Deletions cut 10 bases from V and 0 bases from J, with 18 bases between.

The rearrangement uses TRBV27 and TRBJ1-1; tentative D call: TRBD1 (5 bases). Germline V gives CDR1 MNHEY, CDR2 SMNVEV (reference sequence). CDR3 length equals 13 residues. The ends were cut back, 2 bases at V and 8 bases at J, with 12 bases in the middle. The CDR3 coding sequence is TGTGCCAGCAGTTTAGGTAGGGACTCAGAAGCTTTCTTT. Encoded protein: CASSLGRDSEAFF.

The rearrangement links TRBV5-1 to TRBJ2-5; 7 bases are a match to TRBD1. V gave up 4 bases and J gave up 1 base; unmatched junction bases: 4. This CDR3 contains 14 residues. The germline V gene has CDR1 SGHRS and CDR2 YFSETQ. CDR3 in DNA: TGCGCCAGCAGCGGGACAGTGCCCCAAGAGACCCAGTACTTC. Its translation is CASSGTVPQETQYF.

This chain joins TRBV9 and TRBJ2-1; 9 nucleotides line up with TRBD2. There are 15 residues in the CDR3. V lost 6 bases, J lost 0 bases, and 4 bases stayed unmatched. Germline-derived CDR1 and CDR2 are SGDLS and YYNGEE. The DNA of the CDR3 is TGTGCCAGCACTAGCGGGACGAGCTCCTACAATGAGCAGTTCTTC. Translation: CASTSGTSSYNEQFF.

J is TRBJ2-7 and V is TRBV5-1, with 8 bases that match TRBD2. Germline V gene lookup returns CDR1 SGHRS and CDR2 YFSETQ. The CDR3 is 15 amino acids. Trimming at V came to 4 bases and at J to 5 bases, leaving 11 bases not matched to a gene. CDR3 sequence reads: CASSGKRGLRHEQYF. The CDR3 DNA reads TGCGCCAGCAGCGGTAAGCGGGGGCTTAGACACGAGCAGTACTTC.

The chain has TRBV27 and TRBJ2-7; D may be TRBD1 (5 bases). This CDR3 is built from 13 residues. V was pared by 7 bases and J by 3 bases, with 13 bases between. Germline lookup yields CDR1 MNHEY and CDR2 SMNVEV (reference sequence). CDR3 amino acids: CASTSGPSYEQYF. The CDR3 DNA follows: TGTGCCAGCACCTCAGGGCCAAGCTACGAGCAGTACTTC.

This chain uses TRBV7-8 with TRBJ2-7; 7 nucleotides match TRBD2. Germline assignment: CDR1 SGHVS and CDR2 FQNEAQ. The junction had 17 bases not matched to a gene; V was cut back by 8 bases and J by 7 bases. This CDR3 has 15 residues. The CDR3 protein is CASGTRLAGGAEQYF. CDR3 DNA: TGTGCCAGCGGAACTAGACTAGCAGGAGGGGCTGAGCAGTACTTC.

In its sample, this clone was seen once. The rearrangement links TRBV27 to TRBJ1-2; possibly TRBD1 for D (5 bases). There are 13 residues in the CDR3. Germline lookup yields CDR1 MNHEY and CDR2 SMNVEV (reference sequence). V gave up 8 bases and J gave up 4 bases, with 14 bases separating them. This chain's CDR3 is CASGSRGIYGYTF. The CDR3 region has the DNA TGTGCCAGCGGTTCACGGGGGATCTATGGCTACACCTTC.

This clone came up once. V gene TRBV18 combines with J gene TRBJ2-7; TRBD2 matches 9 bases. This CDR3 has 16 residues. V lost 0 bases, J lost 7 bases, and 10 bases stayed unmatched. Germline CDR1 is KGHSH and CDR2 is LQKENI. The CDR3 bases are TGTGCCAGCTCACCACCCGGCGGGAGGGCCCTTCGGGAGCAGTACTTC. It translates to CASSPPGGRALREQYF.